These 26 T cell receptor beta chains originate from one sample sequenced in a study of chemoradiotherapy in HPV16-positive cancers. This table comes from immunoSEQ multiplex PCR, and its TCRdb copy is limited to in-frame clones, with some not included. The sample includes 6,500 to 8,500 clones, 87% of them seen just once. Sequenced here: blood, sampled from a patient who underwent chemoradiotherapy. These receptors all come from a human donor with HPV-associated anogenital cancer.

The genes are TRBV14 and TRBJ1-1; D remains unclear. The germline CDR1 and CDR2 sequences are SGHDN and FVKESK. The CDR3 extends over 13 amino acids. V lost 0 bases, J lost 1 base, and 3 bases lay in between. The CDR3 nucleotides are TGTGCCAGCAGCCAAGATCAGAACACTGAAGCTTTCTTT. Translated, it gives CASSQDQNTEAFF.

The CDR3 DNA reads TGCAGCCCGGGCCGCGGCTCTGGAAACACCATATATTTT. It encodes CSPGRGSGNTIYF. The chain is built from TRBV29-1 and TRBJ1-3; D unresolved. Germline CDR1 SQVTM, CDR2 ANQGSEA. The CDR3 is made up of 13 amino acids. V was clipped by 8 bases and J by 0 bases, with 11 bases between them.

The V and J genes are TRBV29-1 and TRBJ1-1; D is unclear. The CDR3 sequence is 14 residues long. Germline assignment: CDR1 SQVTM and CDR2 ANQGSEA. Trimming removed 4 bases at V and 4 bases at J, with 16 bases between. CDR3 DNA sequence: TGCAGCGTTGCGATGAAGGTGGGAGGCACTGAAGCTTTCTTT. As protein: CSVAMKVGGTEAFF.

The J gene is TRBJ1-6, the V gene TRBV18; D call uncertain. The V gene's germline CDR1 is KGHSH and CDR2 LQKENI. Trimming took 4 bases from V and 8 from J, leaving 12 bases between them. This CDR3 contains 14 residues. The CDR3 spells CASSQTRIDSPLHF. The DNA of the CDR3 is TGTGCCAGCTCACAAACGAGGATAGATTCACCCCTCCACTTT.

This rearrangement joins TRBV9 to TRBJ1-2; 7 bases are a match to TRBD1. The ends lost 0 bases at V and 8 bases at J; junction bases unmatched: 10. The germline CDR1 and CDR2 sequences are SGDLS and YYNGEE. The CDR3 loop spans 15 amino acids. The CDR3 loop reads CASSVEWDSLRGYTF. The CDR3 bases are TGTGCCAGCAGCGTAGAGTGGGACAGCCTGAGGGGCTACACCTTC. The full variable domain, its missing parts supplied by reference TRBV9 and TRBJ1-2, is DSGVTQTPKHLITATGQRVTLRCSPRSGDLSVYWYQQSLDQGLQFLIQYYNGEERAKGNILERFSAQQFPDLHSELNLSSLELGDSALYFCASSVEWDSLRGYTFGSGTRLTVV.

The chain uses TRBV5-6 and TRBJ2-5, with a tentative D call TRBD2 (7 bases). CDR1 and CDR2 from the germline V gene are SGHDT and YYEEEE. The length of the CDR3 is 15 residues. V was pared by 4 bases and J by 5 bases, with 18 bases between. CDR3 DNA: TGTGCCAGCAGCAATTGGGGGGGGCTAGGGGAGACCCAGTACTTC. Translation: CASSNWGGLGETQYF.

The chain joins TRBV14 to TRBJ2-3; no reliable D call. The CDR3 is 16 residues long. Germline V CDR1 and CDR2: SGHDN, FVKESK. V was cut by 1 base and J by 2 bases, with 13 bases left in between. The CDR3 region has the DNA TGTGCCAGCAGCCAAGCCGCTAACAGAAACACAGATACGCAGTATTTT. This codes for CASSQAANRNTDTQYF.

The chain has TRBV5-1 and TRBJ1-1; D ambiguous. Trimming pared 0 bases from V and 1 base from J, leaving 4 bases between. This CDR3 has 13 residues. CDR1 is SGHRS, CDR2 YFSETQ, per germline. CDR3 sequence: CASSLDWNTEAFF. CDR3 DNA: TGCGCCAGCAGCTTGGACTGGAACACTGAAGCTTTCTTT.

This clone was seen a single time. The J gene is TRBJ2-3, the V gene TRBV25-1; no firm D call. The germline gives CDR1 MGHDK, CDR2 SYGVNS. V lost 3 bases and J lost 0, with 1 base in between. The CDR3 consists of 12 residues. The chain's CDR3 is CASSESTDTQYF. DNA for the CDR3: TGTGCCAGCAGTGAGAGCACAGATACGCAGTATTTT.

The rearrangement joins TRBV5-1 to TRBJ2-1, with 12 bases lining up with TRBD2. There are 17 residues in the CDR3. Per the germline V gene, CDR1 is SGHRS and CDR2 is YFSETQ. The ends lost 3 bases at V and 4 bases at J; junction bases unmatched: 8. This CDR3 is CASSWGPSGGAYNEQFF. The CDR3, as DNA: TGCGCCAGCAGCTGGGGTCCTAGCGGGGGGGCGTACAATGAGCAGTTCTTC.

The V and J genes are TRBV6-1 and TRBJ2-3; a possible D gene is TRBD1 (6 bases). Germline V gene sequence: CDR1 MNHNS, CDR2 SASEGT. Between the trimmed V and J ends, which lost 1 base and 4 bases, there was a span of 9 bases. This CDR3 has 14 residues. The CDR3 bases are TGTGCCAGCAGTGAAGGCTCAGGGGCAGATACGCAGTATTTT. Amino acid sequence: CASSEGSGADTQYF.

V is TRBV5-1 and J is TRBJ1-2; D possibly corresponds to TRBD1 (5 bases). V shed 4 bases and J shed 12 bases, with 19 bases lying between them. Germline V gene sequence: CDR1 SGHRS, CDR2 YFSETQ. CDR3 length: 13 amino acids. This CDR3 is CASSADSNLGNTF. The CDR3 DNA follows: TGCGCCAGCAGCGCCGACAGTAACCTGGGTAACACCTTC.

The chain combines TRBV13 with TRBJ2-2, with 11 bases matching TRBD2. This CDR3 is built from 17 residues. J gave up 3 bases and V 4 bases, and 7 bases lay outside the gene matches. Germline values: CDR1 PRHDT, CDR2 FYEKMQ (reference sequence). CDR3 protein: CASSSLAGGSYTGELFF. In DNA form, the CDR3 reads TGTGCCAGCAGCTCTCTAGCGGGGGGCTCCTACACCGGGGAGCTGTTTTTT.

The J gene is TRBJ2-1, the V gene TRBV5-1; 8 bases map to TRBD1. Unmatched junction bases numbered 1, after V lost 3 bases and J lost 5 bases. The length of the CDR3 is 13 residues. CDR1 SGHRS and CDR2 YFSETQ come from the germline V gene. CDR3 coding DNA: TGCGCCAGCAGCTGGGGACAGGACAATGAGCAGTTCTTC. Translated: CASSWGQDNEQFF.

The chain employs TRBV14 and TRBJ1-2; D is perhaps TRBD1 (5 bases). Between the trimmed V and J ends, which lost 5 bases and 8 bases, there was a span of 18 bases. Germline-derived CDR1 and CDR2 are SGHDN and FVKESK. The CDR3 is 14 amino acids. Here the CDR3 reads CASSSGTAAGGYTF. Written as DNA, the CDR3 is TGTGCCAGCAGCTCCGGGACCGCGGCGGGAGGCTACACCTTC.

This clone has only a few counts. CDR3 residues: CASLIINYGYTF. CDR3 sequence (DNA): TGTGCCTCCTTGATCATTAACTATGGCTACACCTTC. This chain connects TRBV30 to TRBJ1-2; D unclear. Between the trimmed V and J ends, which lost 7 bases and 1 base, there was a span of 10 bases. Looked up from germline, CDR1 is GTSNPN and CDR2 is SVGIG (reference sequence). This CDR3 is 12 amino acids long.

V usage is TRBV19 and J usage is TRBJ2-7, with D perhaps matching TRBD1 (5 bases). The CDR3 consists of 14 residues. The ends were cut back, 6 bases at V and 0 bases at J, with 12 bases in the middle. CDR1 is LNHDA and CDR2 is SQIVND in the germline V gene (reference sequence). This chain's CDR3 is CASSLPRVSYEQYV. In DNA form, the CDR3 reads TGTGCCAGTAGCTTACCCAGGGTCTCCTACGAGCAGTACGTC.

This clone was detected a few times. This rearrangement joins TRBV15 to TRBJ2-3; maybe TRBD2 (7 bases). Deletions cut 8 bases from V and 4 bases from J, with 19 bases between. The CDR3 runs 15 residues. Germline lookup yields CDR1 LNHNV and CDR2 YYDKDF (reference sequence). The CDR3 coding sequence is TGTGCCACCGGAAGGGGGGGCTCTTTTCCAGATACGCAGTATTTT. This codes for CATGRGGSFPDTQYF.

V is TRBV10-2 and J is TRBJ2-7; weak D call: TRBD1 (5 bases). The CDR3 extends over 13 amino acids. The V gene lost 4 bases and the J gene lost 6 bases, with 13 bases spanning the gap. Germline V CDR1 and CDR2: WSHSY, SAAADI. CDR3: CASSVQGPFEQYF. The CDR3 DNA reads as TGCGCCAGCAGTGTCCAGGGCCCCTTCGAGCAGTACTTC.

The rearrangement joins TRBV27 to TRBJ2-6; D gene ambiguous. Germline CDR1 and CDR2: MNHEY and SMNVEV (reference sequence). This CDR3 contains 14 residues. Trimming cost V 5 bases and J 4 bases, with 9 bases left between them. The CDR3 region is CASSGYSGANVLTF. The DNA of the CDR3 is TGTGCCAGCAGTGGTTACTCCGGGGCCAACGTCCTGACTTTC.

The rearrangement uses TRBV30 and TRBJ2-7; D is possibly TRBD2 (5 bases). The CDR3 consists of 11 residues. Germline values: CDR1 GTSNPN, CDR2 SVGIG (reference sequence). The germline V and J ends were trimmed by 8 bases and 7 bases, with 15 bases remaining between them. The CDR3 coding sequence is TGTGCCGGCCGGGAAATCTGTGAGCAGTACGTC. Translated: CAGREICEQYV.

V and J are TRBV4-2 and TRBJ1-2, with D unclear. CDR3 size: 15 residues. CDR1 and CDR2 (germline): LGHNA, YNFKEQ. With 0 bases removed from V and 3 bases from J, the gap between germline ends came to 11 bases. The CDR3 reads CASSQDRVEDYGYTF. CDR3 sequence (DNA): TGTGCCAGCAGCCAAGATCGTGTGGAGGACTATGGCTACACCTTC.

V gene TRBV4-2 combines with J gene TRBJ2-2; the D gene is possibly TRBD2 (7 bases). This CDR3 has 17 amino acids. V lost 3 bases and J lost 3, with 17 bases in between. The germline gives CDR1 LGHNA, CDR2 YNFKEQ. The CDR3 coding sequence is TGTGCCAGCAGCCAGCTGGGAAGGGGGGGCGACACCGGGGAGCTGTTTTTT. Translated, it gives CASSQLGRGGDTGELFF.

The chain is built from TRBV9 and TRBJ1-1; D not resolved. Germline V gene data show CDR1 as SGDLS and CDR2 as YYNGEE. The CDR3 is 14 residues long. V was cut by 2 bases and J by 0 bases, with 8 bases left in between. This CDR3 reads CASSVRPMNTEAFF. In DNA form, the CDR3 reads TGTGCCAGCAGCGTCAGACCCATGAACACTGAAGCTTTCTTT.

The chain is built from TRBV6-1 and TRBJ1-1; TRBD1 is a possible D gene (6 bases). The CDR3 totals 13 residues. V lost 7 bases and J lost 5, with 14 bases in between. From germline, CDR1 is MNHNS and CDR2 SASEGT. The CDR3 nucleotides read TGTGCCAGCATTTACGGCAGGGGTACTGAAGCTTTCTTT. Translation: CASIYGRGTEAFF.

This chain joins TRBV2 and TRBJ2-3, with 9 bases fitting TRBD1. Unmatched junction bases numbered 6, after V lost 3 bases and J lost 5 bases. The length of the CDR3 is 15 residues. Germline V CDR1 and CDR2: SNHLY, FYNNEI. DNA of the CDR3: TGTGCCAGCAGTGACAACAGGGGGCCTAGAGATACGCAGTATTTT. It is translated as CASSDNRGPRDTQYF.